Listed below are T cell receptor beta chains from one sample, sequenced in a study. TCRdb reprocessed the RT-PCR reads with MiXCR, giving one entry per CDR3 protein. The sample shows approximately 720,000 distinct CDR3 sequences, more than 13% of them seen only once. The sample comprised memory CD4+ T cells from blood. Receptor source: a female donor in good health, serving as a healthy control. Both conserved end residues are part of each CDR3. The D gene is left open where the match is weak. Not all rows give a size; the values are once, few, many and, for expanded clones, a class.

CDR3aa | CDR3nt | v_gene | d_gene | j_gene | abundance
CATSGQGTLYEQYF | TGTGCCACCTCGGGACAGGGGACCCTCTACGAGCAGTATTTC | TRBV24-1 | TRBD1 | TRBJ2-7 | -
CASSLMGQGSQPQHF | TGTGCCAGCAGCTTAATGGGACAGGGATCCCAGCCCCAGCATTTT | TRBV7-2 | TRBD1 | TRBJ1-5 | few
CASSLAPVTGTYEQYF | TGTGCCAGCAGTTTAGCCCCCGTTACAGGGACCTACGAGCAGTACTTC | TRBV28 | - | TRBJ2-7 | -
CAWHAGTSGRDEQFF | TGTGCCTGGCACGCCGGGACTAGCGGGAGAGATGAGCAGTTCTTC | TRBV30 | TRBD2 | TRBJ2-1 | many
CASSQVAIFDTYEQYF | TGCGCCAGCAGCCAAGTGGCCATTTTCGATACCTACGAGCAGTACTTC | TRBV4-3 | - | TRBJ2-7 | few
CASSPDRGAETQYF | TGTGCCAGCAGCCCGGACAGGGGTGCCGAGACCCAGTACTTC | TRBV5-6 | TRBD1 | TRBJ2-5 | -
CASSLGGTSGAEQFF | TGCGCCAGCAGCTTGGGGGGGACTAGCGGAGCTGAGCAGTTCTTC | TRBV5-1 | TRBD2 | TRBJ2-1 | few
CASSEAGTGANVLTF | TGTGCCAGCAGTGAAGCGGGGACTGGGGCCAACGTCCTGACTTTC | TRBV2 | - | TRBJ2-6 | few
CASSVVGGGFGEAFF | TGTGCCAGCAGCGTAGTTGGGGGAGGATTCGGTGAAGCTTTCTTT | TRBV9 | - | TRBJ1-1 | few
CASSFSGGAINEQFF | TGTGCCAGCAGCTTTAGCGGGGGGGCAATCAATGAGCAGTTCTTC | TRBV7-9 | TRBD2 | TRBJ2-1 | few
CASSPSAGVEREHF | TGTGCCAGCAGTCCCTCGGCAGGGGTAGAGCGCGAGCATTTT | TRBV7-2 | - | TRBJ1-5 | -
CSAPGRLRSGELFF | TGCAGTGCCCCGGGACGTCTCCGTAGCGGGGAGCTGTTTTTT | TRBV20-1 | - | TRBJ2-2 | many
CSARDNSRNTIYF | TGCAGTGCTAGAGATAACTCGCGAAACACCATATATTTT | TRBV20-1 | - | TRBJ1-3 | many
CATSDSTGHGAGRSYNEQFF | TGTGCCACCAGTGATTCGACAGGTCACGGAGCGGGTCGATCCTACAATGAGCAGTTCTTC | TRBV24-1 | - | TRBJ2-1 | many
CATSAQILPSNTEAFF | TGTGCCACCAGCGCCCAAATATTACCTTCGAACACTGAAGCTTTCTTT | TRBV15 | - | TRBJ1-1 | many
CASSRGFSYGYTF | TGTGCCAGCAGCCGAGGGTTTTCGTATGGCTACACCTTC | TRBV3-1 | - | TRBJ1-2 | few
CSVGDAELFF | TGCAGCGTTGGAGATGCGGAACTGTTTTTT | TRBV29-1 | - | TRBJ1-4 | many
CASSFKGGGTNEKLFF | TGTGCCAGCAGTTTCAAGGGGGGAGGCACTAATGAAAAACTGTTTTTT | TRBV6-6 | - | TRBJ1-4 | -
CASRPISGTGTQNIQYF | TGTGCCAGCAGACCCATTTCCGGGACAGGGACCCAAAACATTCAGTACTTC | TRBV6-5 | TRBD1 | TRBJ2-4 | many
CSAQTSGTNNEQFF | TGCAGTGCCCAGACTAGCGGGACAAACAATGAGCAGTTCTTC | TRBV20-1 | TRBD2 | TRBJ2-1 | few
CASSLQGEVTDTQYF | TGTGCCAGCAGTTTACAGGGGGAAGTTACAGATACGCAGTATTTT | TRBV27 | TRBD1 | TRBJ2-3 | -
CSARSPGPGNTIYF | TGCAGTGCTAGATCGCCCGGACCTGGAAACACCATATATTTT | TRBV20-1 | - | TRBJ1-3 | few
CASRDPAGSGSFEQFF | TGTGCCAGCAGGGACCCGGCAGGTAGCGGGAGCTTTGAGCAGTTCTTC | TRBV6-5 | TRBD2 | TRBJ2-1 | many
CASSRHTETQYF | TGTGCCAGCAGCCGACACACGGAGACCCAGTACTTC | TRBV11-2 | - | TRBJ2-5 | few
CASSLYEAFF | TGTGCCAGCAGTTTATACGAAGCTTTCTTT | TRBV7-9 | - | TRBJ1-1 | -
CASSLAPTGYTGELFF | TGTGCCAGCAGCTTAGCCCCGACAGGGTACACCGGGGAGCTGTTTTTT | TRBV7-6 | TRBD1 | TRBJ2-2 | -
CASSYSGGLNTEAFF | TGTGCCAGCAGTTACTCGGGGGGCTTGAACACTGAAGCTTTCTTT | TRBV6-5 | - | TRBJ1-1 | many
CSARDEGSTSGRRGLKNIQYF | TGCAGTGCTAGAGATGAGGGATCGACTAGCGGGAGAAGGGGACTCAAAAACATTCAGTACTTC | TRBV20-1 | TRBD2 | TRBJ2-4 | many
CSPMDRASNEQYF | TGCAGTCCAATGGACAGGGCGTCCAACGAGCAGTACTTC | TRBV20-1 | TRBD1 | TRBJ2-7 | -
CASSWVDGPEAFF | TGTGCCAGCAGCTGGGTTGACGGCCCTGAAGCTTTCTTT | TRBV5-6 | - | TRBJ1-1 | -
CASKGQPTIGNQPQHF | TGTGCCAGTAAGGGACAGCCTACGATTGGCAATCAGCCCCAGCATTTT | TRBV19 | TRBD1 | TRBJ1-5 | -
CASSLGRARDTEAFF | TGCGCCAGCAGCTTGGGCCGAGCCAGGGACACTGAAGCTTTCTTT | TRBV5-1 | - | TRBJ1-1 | -
CDSSPTLGTQYF | TGTGACAGCAGCCCTACCTTGGGGACCCAGTACTTC | TRBV7-2 | - | TRBJ2-5 | -
CASSPGGAGSGKNQPQHF | TGTGCCAGCAGCCCTGGAGGGGCAGGCAGCGGAAAAAATCAGCCCCAGCATTTT | TRBV7-9 | - | TRBJ1-5 | -
CASSSIGTANTGELFF | TGCGCCAGCAGCTCCATAGGGACAGCGAACACCGGGGAGCTGTTTTTT | TRBV5-1 | TRBD1 | TRBJ2-2 | many
CAISESATDTQYF | TGTGCCATCAGTGAGTCCGCGACAGATACGCAGTATTTT | TRBV10-3 | - | TRBJ2-3 | many
CASSASSGTKRETQYF | TGTGCCAGCAGCGCCTCCTCCGGGACTAAAAGGGAGACCCAGTACTTC | TRBV7-2 | TRBD2 | TRBJ2-5 | -
CASSSMERGRAGTEAFF | TGTGCCAGCAGCTCGATGGAGAGGGGCAGGGCCGGCACTGAAGCTTTCTTT | TRBV7-9 | - | TRBJ1-1 | -
CASSLAVSLNSPLHF | TGCGCCAGCAGCTTGGCGGTCAGCCTTAATTCACCCCTCCACTTT | TRBV5-1 | - | TRBJ1-6 | few
CASRRDANTGELFF | TGTGCCAGCAGACGGGACGCCAACACCGGGGAGCTGTTTTTT | TRBV11-2 | - | TRBJ2-2 | -
CASSDFGAYGYTF | TGTGCCAGCAGTGACTTCGGGGCCTATGGCTACACCTTC | TRBV12-3/TRBV12-4 | - | TRBJ1-2 | few
CSVEKGASGDYNEQFF | TGCAGCGTTGAAAAGGGGGCTAGCGGGGATTACAATGAGCAGTTCTTC | TRBV29-1 | TRBD2 | TRBJ2-1 | few
CATKELGQAAYEQYF | TGTGCCACCAAGGAGCTGGGACAGGCTGCATACGAGCAGTACTTC | TRBV7-8 | TRBD1 | TRBJ2-7 | few
CASSSLTGTTHGYTF | TGCGCCAGCAGCTCCCTTACCGGGACAACCCATGGCTACACCTTC | TRBV5-1 | - | TRBJ1-2 | few
CASSQRHSRAGENSPLHF | TGTGCCAGCAGCCAACGACACTCCAGAGCAGGGGAGAATTCACCCCTCCACTTT | TRBV3-1 | - | TRBJ1-6 | -
CASSLLFGQSNSPLHF | TGCGCCAGCAGCCTCCTCTTCGGCCAGAGTAATTCACCCCTCCACTTT | TRBV4-3 | - | TRBJ1-6 | few
CASRTRSGETQYF | TGTGCCAGCAGGACCCGGTCTGGGGAGACCCAGTACTTC | TRBV6-6 | - | TRBJ2-5 | -
CASSVYALAGVSYEQYF | TGTGCCAGCAGCGTCTATGCCCTAGCGGGAGTATCCTACGAGCAGTACTTC | TRBV7-2 | TRBD2 | TRBJ2-7 | -
CASSVEYTEAFF | TGTGCCAGCAGTGTAGAATACACTGAAGCTTTCTTT | TRBV2 | - | TRBJ1-1 | -
CASSQDRGQPQHF | TGTGCCAGCAGTCAAGACAGGGGTCAGCCCCAGCATTTT | TRBV4-3 | TRBD1 | TRBJ1-5 | many
CASSPGGTKNIQYF | TGTGCCAGCAGTCCCGGAGGTACCAAAAACATTCAGTACTTC | TRBV12-3/TRBV12-4 | - | TRBJ2-4 | many
CASSRYYGGTSGTYEQYF | TGCGCCAGCAGCCGTTACTATGGGGGGACTAGCGGCACCTACGAGCAGTACTTC | TRBV4-3 | TRBD2 | TRBJ2-7 | many
CASSSYRDKTYEQYF | TGTGCCAGCAGTTCCTATCGGGACAAGACCTACGAGCAGTACTTC | TRBV12-3/TRBV12-4 | - | TRBJ2-7 | -
CSASLARDRTDQPQHF | TGCAGTGCTAGCCTCGCTCGAGACCGGACAGATCAGCCCCAGCATTTT | TRBV20-1 | - | TRBJ1-5 | few
CASFSGTVAYEQYF | TGTGCCAGCTTTTCCGGGACAGTGGCCTACGAGCAGTACTTC | TRBV28 | TRBD1 | TRBJ2-7 | many
CASSLEGTDNYGYTF | TGTGCCAGCAGTTTGGAAGGGACAGACAACTATGGCTACACCTTC | TRBV27 | TRBD1 | TRBJ1-2 | many
CAISERGTEAFF | TGTGCCATCAGTGAGAGGGGAACTGAAGCTTTCTTT | TRBV10-3 | - | TRBJ1-1 | few
CASSIGLGGELFF | TGTGCCAGCAGCATTGGCCTCGGCGGGGAGCTGTTTTTT | TRBV7-8 | - | TRBJ2-2 | -
CASSQMPGTEAFF | TGTGCCAGCAGCCAAATGCCAGGAACTGAAGCTTTCTTT | TRBV3-1 | - | TRBJ1-1 | -